These 29 T cell receptor beta chains were all obtained from the same sample, sequenced in a study of cytomegalovirus exposure and HLA in healthy donors. PCR was performed using 60 Vbeta and 13 Jbeta primers. Only in-frame clones appear in the TCRdb table, and some are missing; sequencing was by immunoSEQ multiplex PCR. This table has 130,000 to 150,000 clones, around three quarters appearing once. The sample consisted of PBMCs. The receptors were sampled from a man aged 35 to 55 in good health and CMV-seronegative.

The chain has TRBV28 and TRBJ2-1; 12 bases fit TRBD2. J lost 2 bases, V lost 5 bases, and 4 bases had no gene match. CDR1 and CDR2 (germline): MDHEN, SYDVKM. The CDR3 contains 16 residues. The CDR3: CASSLSSGRAYNEQFF. The DNA for the CDR3 is TGTGCCAGCAGTCTGTCTAGCGGGAGGGCCTACAATGAGCAGTTCTTC.

This chain links TRBV11-2 with TRBJ2-2; a possible D gene is TRBD2 (5 bases). CDR3 size: 16 residues. V lost 5 bases, J lost 4 bases, and 17 bases lay in between. The germline gives CDR1 SGHAT, CDR2 FQNNGV. The CDR3 loop reads CASSLTRGLSTGELFF. The CDR3 DNA follows: TGTGCCAGCAGCCTAACCCGAGGACTCAGCACCGGGGAGCTGTTTTTT.

The chain couples TRBV27 to TRBJ2-7, with TRBD1 matching over 9 bases. J lost 7 bases, V lost 5 bases, and 12 bases had no gene match. This CDR3 spans 15 amino acids. CDR1 and CDR2 from the germline V gene are MNHEY and SMNVEV (reference sequence). CDR3 sequence: CASSHLPDRGEEQYF. The CDR3 DNA is TGTGCCAGCAGTCATCTCCCGGACAGGGGTGAGGAGCAGTACTTC.

This clone showed up just a few times. As DNA, the CDR3 is TGTGCCAGCAGCTTTCCGGGACAGGCCTATGGCTACACCTTC. It specifies CASSFPGQAYGYTF. The V and J genes are TRBV5-4 and TRBJ1-2; 8 nucleotides match TRBD1. The J segment lost 4 bases and the V segment lost 2 bases, leaving 4 bases of the junction unmatched. There are 14 residues in the CDR3. The germline V gene has CDR1 SGHNT and CDR2 YYREEE (reference sequence).

This chain uses TRBV6-5 with TRBJ1-2, with TRBD1 matching over 9 bases. The CDR3 is made up of 14 amino acids. Germline V gene data show CDR1 as MNHEY and CDR2 as SVGAGI. V was pared by 6 bases and J by 4 bases, with 6 bases of the junction left unmatched. The CDR3 nucleotides are TGTGCCAGCAGAATCGGACAGGGGATCTATGGCTACACCTTC. Translation: CASRIGQGIYGYTF.

The chain couples TRBV7-8 to TRBJ2-7, with 9 positions matching TRBD2. V was clipped by 1 base and J by 6 bases; unmatched bases: 7. Germline CDR1 SGHVS, CDR2 FQNEAQ. CDR3 size: 15 residues. CDR3 coding DNA: TGTGCCAGCAGCTTAGAATTGCGGGAGGGCACCGAGCAGTACTTC. Protein product: CASSLELREGTEQYF.

This clone was seen only a few times. The chain uses TRBV5-6 and TRBJ2-5, with 7 positions matching TRBD1. The CDR3 runs to 13 residues. The V gene end was trimmed by 1 base and the J gene end by 5 bases; junction bases not matched to a gene: 2. Germline V gene data show CDR1 as SGHDT and CDR2 as YYEEEE. The chain's CDR3 is CASSLTGDETQYF. CDR3 in DNA: TGTGCCAGCAGCTTGACAGGGGATGAGACCCAGTACTTC.

The gene calls are TRBV7-6 and TRBJ1-1; D unclear. Germline V gene data show CDR1 as SGHVS and CDR2 as FNYEAQ. The CDR3 loop spans 14 amino acids. Trimming took off 5 bases at V and 0 bases at J, with 10 bases between the two ends. The CDR3: CASSPKTVNTEAFF. Written as DNA, the CDR3 is TGTGCCAGCAGCCCCAAGACTGTGAACACTGAAGCTTTCTTT.

Only a few counts were recorded for this clone. This chain connects TRBV7-9 to TRBJ1-2, with no clear D. CDR3 length: 12 amino acids. CDR1 and CDR2 from the germline V gene are SEHNR and FQNEAQ (reference sequence). Trimming pared 5 bases from V and 7 bases from J, leaving 11 bases between. CDR3 residues: CASSPGLSGYTF. CDR3 bases: TGTGCCAGCAGCCCAGGCCTGTCTGGCTACACCTTC.

This clone came up once. This rearrangement joins TRBV7-9 to TRBJ2-3, with 9 positions matching TRBD2. Per the germline V gene, CDR1 is SEHNR and CDR2 is FQNEAQ (reference sequence). The CDR3 spans 16 residues. V lost 5 bases and J lost 2; bases outside the gene matches: 8. The CDR3 sequence is CASSRGAGGITDTQYF. In DNA, the CDR3 is TGTGCCAGCAGCCGAGGAGCGGGGGGAATCACAGATACGCAGTATTTT.

The chain joins TRBV2 to TRBJ1-5, with 9 bases identical to TRBD1. The germline V gene has CDR1 SNHLY and CDR2 FYNNEI. The CDR3 spans 14 residues. Trimming cost V 11 bases and J 6 bases; bases outside gene matches: 11. The CDR3 region is CACQGTGLSQPQHF. The DNA for the CDR3 is TGTGCCTGCCAGGGGACAGGGCTCTCTCAGCCCCAGCATTTT.

The CDR3 coding sequence is TGTGCCAGCAGCTTAGCGGGAGTGAACACCGGGGAGCTGTTTTTT. Amino acids: CASSLAGVNTGELFF. The V call is TRBV7-8, the J call TRBJ2-2; TRBD2 might be the D (5 bases). This CDR3 has 15 residues. The germline V and J ends were trimmed by 0 bases and 1 base, with 6 bases remaining between them. From germline, CDR1 is SGHVS and CDR2 FQNEAQ.

This clone appeared a single time. This chain uses TRBV5-6 with TRBJ2-7, with 8 positions matching TRBD2. Germline V CDR1 and CDR2: SGHDT, YYEEEE. V gave up 1 base and J gave up 0 bases; unmatched junction bases: 6. The CDR3 totals 16 residues. CDR3 residues: CASSLYTGTSSYEQYF. The CDR3 region has the DNA TGTGCCAGCAGCTTGTATACAGGGACTAGCTCCTACGAGCAGTACTTC.

The rearrangement joins TRBV2 to TRBJ2-5; tentative D call: TRBD1 (6 bases). V was shortened by 6 bases and J by 2 bases, with 13 bases between the two germline ends. CDR1 and CDR2 from the germline V gene are SNHLY and FYNNEI. CDR3 size: 14 residues. The CDR3 is CASRSDRSQETQYF. For the CDR3, the DNA is TGTGCCAGCAGATCTGACAGGAGTCAAGAGACCCAGTACTTC. The variable domain in full, completed from reference TRBV2 and TRBJ2-5, reads EPEVTQTPSHQVTQMGQEVILRCVPISNHLYFYWYRQILGQKVEFLVSFYNNEISEKSEIFDDQFSVERPDGSNFTLKIRSTKLEDSAMYFCASRSDRSQETQYFGPGTRLLVL.

This clone was counted between two and nine times. The gene calls are TRBV6-1 and TRBJ2-1; 10 bases align to TRBD2. Losses at the gene ends were 2 bases for V and 16 bases for J; bases not matched to a gene: 11. CDR3 size: 14 residues. Germline V gives CDR1 MNHNS, CDR2 SASEGT. CDR3 nucleotide sequence: TGTGCCAGCAGTGAACCGAGCGGGGGGGCCGTTAATTTCTTC. This sequence encodes CASSEPSGGAVNFF.

This clone occurred a few times. V usage is TRBV10-3 and J usage is TRBJ2-3; 9 bases line up with TRBD2. The V and J ends lost 7 bases and 2 bases, in that order; junction bases with no gene match: 7. Germline V gene sequence: CDR1 ENHRY, CDR2 SYGVKD. The CDR3 length is 15 residues. In DNA, the CDR3 is TGTGCCATCACGGGGCTAGCGGGGACCACAGATACGCAGTATTTT. It yields the protein CAITGLAGTTDTQYF.

Remarks on this clone: Within the sample, other DNA sequences also encode this same CDR3. This chain links TRBV2 with TRBJ2-7; 10 nucleotides line up with TRBD1. CDR1 SNHLY and CDR2 FYNNEI come from the germline V gene. CDR3 length: 13 residues. V was clipped by 4 bases and J by 3 bases; unmatched bases: 0. The CDR3 is CASSGTGGYEQYF. The CDR3 nucleotides are TGTGCCAGCAGTGGGACAGGGGGCTACGAGCAGTACTTC.

This clone was observed a handful of times. The V gene is TRBV5-1, the J gene TRBJ2-1; TRBD2 is a possible D gene (7 bases). The CDR3 runs 18 residues. Per germline, CDR1 SGHRS and CDR2 YFSETQ. V lost 1 base, J lost 0 bases, and 17 bases lay in between. The CDR3: CASSLQIPGGSSYNEQFF. The CDR3 DNA is TGCGCCAGCAGCTTGCAGATCCCGGGGGGCTCCTCCTACAATGAGCAGTTCTTC.

CDR3 nucleotides: TGTGCCAGTAGTTGGACTAGCGGGGGCCCAATTTCAGAGACCCAGTACTTC. Translation: CASSWTSGGPISETQYF. This rearrangement joins TRBV19 to TRBJ2-5; 13 bases agree with TRBD2. V lost 5 bases to trimming and J lost 4 bases; unmatched junction nucleotides: 10. The CDR3 is 17 residues long. Germline CDR1 LNHDA, CDR2 SQIVND (reference sequence).

CDR3 loop: CALFTDTQYF. The CDR3 DNA reads TGTGCCTTATTCACAGATACGCAGTATTTT. The V call is TRBV30, the J call TRBJ2-3; D is unresolved. Germline values: CDR1 GTSNPN, CDR2 SVGIG (reference sequence). Deletions cut 7 bases from V and 2 bases from J, with 4 bases between. The CDR3 contains 10 residues.

The V and J genes are TRBV5-1 and TRBJ1-4, with 10 bases aligning to TRBD1. After removal of 4 bases from V and 8 bases from J, the junction contained 5 bases not matched to a gene. The CDR3 runs to 14 residues. From germline, CDR1 is SGHRS and CDR2 YFSETQ. The CDR3 DNA follows: TGCGCCAGCAGCCTCGGGACAGGGGAGGAAAAACTGTTTTTT. This encodes CASSLGTGEEKLFF.

The chain links TRBV19 to TRBJ1-1; D gene ambiguous. The CDR3 has 12 residues. The ends were cut back, 3 bases at V and 1 base at J, with 3 bases in the middle. The germline V gene encodes CDR1 LNHDA and CDR2 SQIVND (reference sequence). For the CDR3, the DNA is TGTGCCAGTAGTATGCGGAACACTGAAGCTTTCTTT. This translates into CASSMRNTEAFF. Combining the CDR3 with reference TRBV19 and TRBJ1-1 gives the whole variable domain DGGITQSPKYLFRKEGQNVTLSCEQNLNHDAMYWYRQDPGQGLRLIYYSQIVNDFQKGDIAEGYSVSREKKESFPLTVTSAQKNPTAFYLCASSMRNTEAFFGQGTRLTVV.

With respect to this clone: An end of the junction differs from the germline gene, which may be a read error. The V and J genes are TRBV27 and TRBJ1-2; weak D call: TRBD1 (5 bases). CDR3 size: 15 residues. The germline CDR1 and CDR2 sequences are MNHEY and SMNVEV (reference sequence). CDR3 region: CASSPGGGANYGYPF. The CDR3, as DNA: TGTGCCAGCAGTCCCGGGGGGGGAGCTAACTATGGCTACCCCTTC.

The sample holds a few counts of this clone. The chain carries TRBV30 and TRBJ1-1; the match to TRBD1 covers 9 bases. Germline V gene sequence: CDR1 GTSNPN, CDR2 SVGIG (reference sequence). The CDR3 spans 16 residues. The trim removed 5 bases at V and 1 base at J, leaving 11 bases unmatched. Here the CDR3 reads CAWPNRGLYQNTEAFF. The CDR3 nucleotides read TGTGCCTGGCCCAACAGGGGGCTCTACCAGAACACTGAAGCTTTCTTT.

This clone has just a few counts. J is TRBJ1-1 and V is TRBV14, with no clear D. The CDR3 has 13 residues. CDR1 and CDR2 from the germline V gene are SGHDN and FVKESK. The V gene lost 6 bases and the J gene lost 1 base, with 9 bases spanning the gap. The CDR3, as DNA: TGTGCCAGCAGTCATTCGCGGAACACTGAAGCTTTCTTT. This sequence encodes CASSHSRNTEAFF. Filled out from reference TRBV14 and TRBJ1-1, the complete variable domain reads EAGVTQFPSHSVIEKGQTVTLRCDPISGHDNLYWYRRVMGKEIKFLLHFVKESKQDESGMPNNRFLAERTGGTYSTLKVQPAELEDSGVYFCASSHSRNTEAFFGQGTRLTVV.

CDR3 protein: CASSKTRVAQETQYF. Written as DNA, the CDR3 is TGCGCCAGCAGTAAAACCAGGGTTGCCCAAGAGACCCAGTACTTC. The V and J genes are TRBV5-1 and TRBJ2-5; maybe TRBD1 (5 bases). V lost 5 bases and J lost 1, with 15 bases in between. This CDR3 has 15 amino acids. The V gene's germline CDR1 is SGHRS and CDR2 YFSETQ.

This clone was recorded once. The chain employs TRBV6-1 and TRBJ1-2; 8 nucleotides line up with TRBD1. CDR3 length: 13 residues. J was trimmed by 8 bases and V by 4 bases; bases with no gene match: 6. The germline V gene has CDR1 MNHNS and CDR2 SASEGT. The CDR3 DNA sequence: TGTGCCAGCAGTGCCGACAGGGGCAGGGGCTACACCTTC. Protein: CASSADRGRGYTF.

V gene TRBV4-3 combines with J gene TRBJ2-1; maybe TRBD1 (6 bases). The V end lost 3 bases, the J end lost 4 bases, and 16 bases lay between the germline ends. This CDR3 comprises 16 residues. Germline loops: CDR1 LGHNA, CDR2 YSLEER. CDR3 sequence reads: CASSQSHGTFYNEQFF. CDR3 DNA sequence: TGCGCCAGCAGCCAGAGCCACGGGACATTTTACAATGAGCAGTTCTTC.

This chain uses TRBV6-1 with TRBJ1-1; no clear D gene. Trimming took 1 base from V and 0 from J, leaving 9 bases between them. The V gene's germline CDR1 is MNHNS and CDR2 SASEGT. The CDR3 is 15 amino acids. The CDR3 sequence is CASSEDRELNTEAFF. The CDR3 nucleotides read TGTGCCAGCAGTGAAGACCGGGAGTTGAACACTGAAGCTTTCTTT.